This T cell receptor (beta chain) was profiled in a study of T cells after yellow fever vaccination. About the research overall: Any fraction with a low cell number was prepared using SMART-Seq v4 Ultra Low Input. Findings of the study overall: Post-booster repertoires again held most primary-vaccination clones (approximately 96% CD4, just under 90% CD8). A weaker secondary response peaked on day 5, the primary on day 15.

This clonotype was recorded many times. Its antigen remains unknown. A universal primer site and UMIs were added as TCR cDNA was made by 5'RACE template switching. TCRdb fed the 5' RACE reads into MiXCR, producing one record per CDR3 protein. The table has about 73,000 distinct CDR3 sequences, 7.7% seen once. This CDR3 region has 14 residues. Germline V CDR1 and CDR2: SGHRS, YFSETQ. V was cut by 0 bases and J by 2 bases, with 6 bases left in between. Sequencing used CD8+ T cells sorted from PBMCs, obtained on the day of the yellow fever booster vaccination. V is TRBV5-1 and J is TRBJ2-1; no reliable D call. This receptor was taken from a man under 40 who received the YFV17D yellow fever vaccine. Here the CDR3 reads CASSLEGTYNEQFF. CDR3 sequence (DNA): TGCGCCAGCAGCTTGGAGGGAACCTACAATGAGCAGTTCTTC. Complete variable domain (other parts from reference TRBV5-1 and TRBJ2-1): KAGVTQTPRYLIKTRGQQVTLSCSPISGHRSVSWYQQTPGQGLQFLFEYFSETQRNKGNFPGRFSGRQFSNSRSEMNVSTLELGDSALYLCASSLEGTYNEQFFGPGTRLTVL.